The 30 T cell receptor beta chains below were found in one sample sequenced in a study of OX40 agonist ivuxolimab in advanced cancers. Only in-frame clones appear in the TCRdb table, and some are missing; sequencing was by immunoSEQ multiplex PCR. The sample gives tens of thousands of clones, 80% to 90% of which show up once; more than 0.8% is in the top ten. Source: CD4+ or CD8+ T cells sorted from blood, taken in a trial of the OX40 agonist ivuxolimab. The receptors were sampled from an adult with an advanced solid tumor such as melanoma, head and neck, liver or kidney cancer.

This rearrangement joins TRBV7-6 to TRBJ1-6, with D tentatively TRBD1 (5 bases). V lost 1 base to trimming and J lost 9 bases, with 13 bases between them. This CDR3 region has 15 residues. CDR1 and CDR2 (germline): SGHVS, FNYEAQ. The CDR3 loop is CASSLDVFGGSPLHF. DNA for the CDR3: TGTGCCAGCAGCTTAGATGTTTTCGGGGGTTCACCCCTCCACTTT.

The V call is TRBV5-1, the J call TRBJ1-5, with TRBD1 matching over 10 bases. The germline V gene encodes CDR1 SGHRS and CDR2 YFSETQ. The V and J ends lost 7 bases and 2 bases, in that order; junction bases with no gene match: 3. This CDR3 has 14 residues. In DNA, the CDR3 is TGCGCCAGCGGGACAGGGGAAGGCAATCAGCCCCAGCATTTT. It is translated as CASGTGEGNQPQHF.

V gene TRBV28 combines with J gene TRBJ1-2; 8 bases line up with TRBD1. Germline values: CDR1 MDHEN, CDR2 SYDVKM. The CDR3 is made up of 19 amino acids. Trimming at V came to 6 bases and at J to 0 bases, leaving 18 bases not matched to a gene. The CDR3 DNA reads as TGTGCCAGCAGAACCGGGACAGGCCTAATGAGGTCAGCTAACTATGGCTACACCTTC. It is translated as CASRTGTGLMRSANYGYTF.

The CDR3 nucleotides read TGTGCCAGCAGCTTTAGCGGGAGGGAATTTTTCTTC. Its protein product is CASSFSGREFFF. The V and J genes are TRBV7-9 and TRBJ2-1; 11 bases map to TRBD2. This CDR3 spans 12 amino acids. V dropped 3 bases and J dropped 16; count of bases not matched to a gene: 5. Germline CDR1 is SEHNR and CDR2 is FQNEAQ (reference sequence).

This clone was recorded once. J is TRBJ2-5 and V is TRBV18; D gene uncertain. Germline CDR1 KGHSH, CDR2 LQKENI. This CDR3 comprises 15 residues. V lost 3 bases to trimming and J lost 5 bases, with 16 bases between them. The CDR3 loop is CASSPINKARETQYF. The DNA for the CDR3 is TGTGCCAGCTCACCTATAAACAAGGCCAGGGAGACCCAGTACTTC. Together with reference TRBV18 and TRBJ2-5, the CDR3 gives the full variable domain: NAGVMQNPRHLVRRRGQEARLRCSPMKGHSHVYWYRQLPEEGLKFMVYLQKENIIDESGMPKERFSAEFPKEGPSILRIQQVVRGDSAAYFCASSPINKARETQYFGPGTRLLVL.

The V and J genes are TRBV29-1 and TRBJ2-3, with 8 positions matching TRBD2. J lost 1 base, V lost 7 bases, and 13 bases had no gene match. CDR1 is SQVTM, CDR2 ANQGSEA, per germline. This CDR3 has 16 residues. The CDR3 loop is CSARGGGRRGTDTQYF. CDR3 DNA sequence: TGCAGCGCCAGAGGCGGGGGGCGCAGGGGCACAGATACGCAGTATTTT.

This clone was recorded only once. The chain employs TRBV7-2 and TRBJ2-7; no clear D gene. Germline assignment: CDR1 SGHTA and CDR2 FQGNSA. Between the trimmed V and J ends, which lost 2 bases and 2 bases, there was a span of 4 bases. There are 12 residues in the CDR3. CDR3 DNA: TGTGCCAGCAGCTTAACGACCTACGAGCAGTACTTC. Protein sequence: CASSLTTYEQYF.

The V call is TRBV7-9, the J call TRBJ2-3, with TRBD1 matching 7 bases. The CDR3 has 15 amino acids. CDR1 and CDR2 from the germline V gene are SEHNR and FQNEAQ (reference sequence). V lost 4 bases and J lost 2; bases outside the gene matches: 6. CDR3 in DNA: TGTGCCAGCAGCTATTACAGGGGAAACACAGATACGCAGTATTTT. It yields the protein CASSYYRGNTDTQYF. Full variable domain (missing parts from reference TRBV7-9 and TRBJ2-3): DTGVSQNPRHKITKRGQNVTFRCDPISEHNRLYWYRQTLGQGPEFLTYFQNEAQLEKSRLLSDRFSAERPKGSFSTLEIQRTEQGDSAMYLCASSYYRGNTDTQYFGPGTRLTVL.

The rearrangement uses TRBV10-3 and TRBJ1-1; D possibly corresponds to TRBD1 (5 bases). The CDR3 length is 14 residues. V shed 3 bases and J shed 2 bases, with 10 bases lying between them. CDR1 is ENHRY, CDR2 SYGVKD, per germline. The CDR3 loop is CAISETGANTEAFF. The CDR3 nucleotides read TGTGCCATCAGTGAAACTGGGGCCAACACTGAAGCTTTCTTT.

The chain uses TRBV28 and TRBJ2-3; D call uncertain. V lost 5 bases to trimming and J lost 1 base, with 10 bases between them. This CDR3 comprises 14 residues. Germline-derived CDR1 and CDR2 are MDHEN and SYDVKM. The CDR3 nucleotides read TGTGCCAGCAGTCCCCAGTCGGGCACAGATACGCAGTATTTT. Translated: CASSPQSGTDTQYF. The full variable domain, rest sourced from reference TRBV28 and TRBJ2-3, is DVKVTQSSRYLVKRTGEKVFLECVQDMDHENMFWYRQDPGLGLRLIYFSYDVKMKEKGDIPEGYSVSREKKERFSLILESASTNQTSMYLCASSPQSGTDTQYFGPGTRLTVL.

The chain joins TRBV6-4 to TRBJ1-1; D is ambiguous. Trimming left V 3 bases short and J 0 bases short, with 5 bases between. This CDR3 is built from 13 residues. Germline values: CDR1 MRHNA, CDR2 SNTAGT. CDR3 sequence reads: CASSEWLNTEAFF. The CDR3 DNA is TGTGCCAGCAGTGAATGGCTGAACACTGAAGCTTTCTTT.

This chain joins TRBV6-1 and TRBJ1-3, with D maybe TRBD1 (5 bases). The germline V gene encodes CDR1 MNHNS and CDR2 SASEGT. The CDR3 loop spans 13 amino acids. With 6 bases removed from V and 9 bases from J, the gap between germline ends came to 15 bases. CDR3 region: CASRDLRGVTIYF. The CDR3, as DNA: TGTGCCAGCAGGGATTTGAGAGGGGTCACCATATATTTT.

The V gene is TRBV11-2, the J gene TRBJ2-3; either TRBD1 or TRBD2 may fit D (5 bases each). CDR3 length: 16 residues. Deletions cut 4 bases from V and 7 bases from J, with 21 bases between. The germline CDR1 and CDR2 sequences are SGHAT and FQNNGV. CDR3 loop: CASSSTRGRGFNTQYF. The CDR3 DNA is TGTGCCAGCAGCTCCACTCGGGGCCGAGGTTTTAATACGCAGTATTTT.

With regard to this clone: Distinct nucleotide sequences in the sample also encode this CDR3. The chain recombines TRBV6-5 with TRBJ1-1; D is uncertain. V was shortened by 0 bases and J by 2 bases, with 7 bases between the two germline ends. This CDR3 has 14 amino acids. Germline lookup yields CDR1 MNHEY and CDR2 SVGAGI. The CDR3 bases are TGTGCCAGCAGTTACTCGCACGGAAACACTGAAGCTTTCTTT. This codes for CASSYSHGNTEAFF.

This sequence joins TRBV6-5 and TRBJ1-3; D gene ambiguous. The germline V and J ends were trimmed by 4 bases and 0 bases, with 7 bases remaining between them. The CDR3 contains 14 residues. Germline lookup yields CDR1 MNHEY and CDR2 SVGAGI. For the CDR3, the DNA is TGTGCCAGCAGTTTCGGGATCTCTGGAAACACCATATATTTT. Translating gives CASSFGISGNTIYF.

Regarding this clone: Other DNA sequences in the same sample also yield this CDR3. This sequence joins TRBV4-1 and TRBJ1-2; TRBD1 aligns across 9 bases. The length of the CDR3 is 16 residues. The J segment lost 5 bases and the V segment lost 0 bases, leaving 7 bases of the junction unmatched. Germline V gene sequence: CDR1 MGHRA, CDR2 YSYEKL. The CDR3 loop reads CASSQDRGQGFYGYTF. CDR3 nucleotide sequence: TGCGCCAGCAGCCAAGATCGGGGACAGGGTTTTTATGGCTACACCTTC.

This clone has only a few counts. The chain carries TRBV19 and TRBJ1-1, with D possibly TRBD1 on 6 matching bases. The CDR3 consists of 15 residues. The V end was cut by 6 bases, the J end by 2 bases, with 16 bases between. CDR1 and CDR2 (germline): LNHDA, SQIVND (reference sequence). The CDR3 region is CASRRDTSGNTEAFF. The CDR3 nucleotides read TGTGCCAGTAGGCGGGACACCTCTGGAAACACTGAAGCTTTCTTT.

The count of this clone is one. The chain joins TRBV18 to TRBJ2-4; 9 bases match TRBD1. Germline CDR1 and CDR2: KGHSH and LQKENI. Losses at the gene ends were 5 bases for V and 3 bases for J; bases not matched to a gene: 8. The CDR3 is 16 amino acids. DNA for the CDR3: TGTGCCAGCTCAAATGGACAGGGGACCATCAAAAACATTCAGTACTTC. This encodes CASSNGQGTIKNIQYF.

CDR3 residues: CASSSPGSSGSTYEQYF. The CDR3 DNA follows: TGTGCCAGCAGCTCCCCGGGGTCTAGCGGATCTACCTACGAGCAGTACTTC. The chain has TRBV7-8 and TRBJ2-7, with TRBD2 matching over 7 bases. J was trimmed by 2 bases and V by 4 bases; bases with no gene match: 14. The CDR3 is made up of 17 amino acids. The germline V gene encodes CDR1 SGHVS and CDR2 FQNEAQ.

V gene TRBV11-2 combines with J gene TRBJ2-1, with 7 bases aligning to TRBD2. Germline CDR1 is SGHAT and CDR2 is FQNNGV. The CDR3 length is 15 residues. The ends lost 4 bases at V and 4 bases at J; junction bases unmatched: 7. In DNA, the CDR3 is TGTGCCAGCAGCTCGAGGGAGGGCCGGTACAATGAGCAGTTCTTC. Translation gives CASSSREGRYNEQFF.

The chain uses TRBV7-3 and TRBJ2-3; 12 nucleotides match TRBD2. CDR3 length: 21 amino acids. The trim removed 0 bases at V and 1 base at J, leaving 14 bases unmatched. CDR1 is SGHTA and CDR2 is FQGTGA in the germline V gene. This chain's CDR3 is CASSLTGPASGRAVRTDTQYF. The CDR3 nucleotides are TGTGCCAGCAGCTTAACGGGCCCGGCTAGCGGGAGGGCCGTTCGCACAGATACGCAGTATTTT.

As concerns this clone: Sequence at one end of the junction differs from germline and may be a read error. The chain has TRBV9 and TRBJ2-2, with TRBD2 matching 9 bases. The CDR3 covers 17 residues. The germline gives CDR1 SGDLS, CDR2 YYNGEE. CDR3 sequence: CATSVSAGGTWDGELFF. CDR3 sequence (DNA): TGTGCCACCAGCGTATCCGCGGGGGGGACGTGGGACGGGGAGCTGTTTTTT. The full variable domain, completed using reference TRBV9 and TRBJ2-2, is DSGVTQTPKHLITATGQRVTLRCSPRSGDLSVYWYQQSLDQGLQFLIQYYNGEERAKGNILERFSAQQFPDLHSELNLSSLELGDSALYFCATSVSAGGTWDGELFFGEGSRLTVL.

The gene calls are TRBV5-1 and TRBJ1-2; TRBD1 matches at 9 bases. Germline loops: CDR1 SGHRS, CDR2 YFSETQ. V gave up 4 bases and J gave up 1 base; unmatched junction bases: 5. The length of the CDR3 is 15 residues. The chain's CDR3 is CASSPGTGHNYGYTF. The CDR3 nucleotides read TGCGCCAGCAGCCCTGGGACAGGGCATAACTATGGCTACACCTTC.

V is TRBV7-8 and J is TRBJ1-4; D gene ambiguous. The V gene lost 0 bases and the J gene lost 8 bases, with 4 bases spanning the gap. Germline loops: CDR1 SGHVS, CDR2 FQNEAQ. This CDR3 region has 12 residues. The CDR3 DNA sequence: TGTGCCAGCAGCTTAGCGCTCGAAAAACTGTTTTTT. Translated, it gives CASSLALEKLFF.

This clone was detected once. V is TRBV7-6 and J is TRBJ1-2, with D uncertain. CDR1 and CDR2 from the germline V gene are SGHVS and FNYEAQ. The CDR3 is made up of 13 amino acids. V lost 3 bases and J 6 bases, leaving 11 bases between the germline ends. As DNA, the CDR3 is TGTGCCAGCAGCTTCCCGGACCTGGATGGCTACACCTTC. This sequence encodes CASSFPDLDGYTF.

The chain carries TRBV4-2 and TRBJ1-6; the D is unclear. This CDR3 is 13 amino acids long. Trimming stripped 0 bases from V and 8 bases from J, with 5 bases between. Per germline, CDR1 LGHNA and CDR2 YNFKEQ. CDR3 nucleotide sequence: TGTGCCAGCAGCCAAGACAGGCATTCACCCCTCCACTTT. It yields the protein CASSQDRHSPLHF.

This clone has only one observation. V usage is TRBV9 and J usage is TRBJ2-5, with 14 bases aligning to TRBD2. The ends lost 4 bases at V and 5 bases at J; junction bases unmatched: 7. The CDR3 consists of 16 residues. In germline, CDR1 is SGDLS, CDR2 YYNGEE. CDR3 loop: CASSPRLAGGRETQYF. The DNA for the CDR3 is TGTGCCAGCAGCCCCCGACTAGCGGGGGGGAGGGAGACCCAGTACTTC. The full variable domain, completed using reference TRBV9 and TRBJ2-5, is DSGVTQTPKHLITATGQRVTLRCSPRSGDLSVYWYQQSLDQGLQFLIQYYNGEERAKGNILERFSAQQFPDLHSELNLSSLELGDSALYFCASSPRLAGGRETQYFGPGTRLLVL.

The rearrangement links TRBV7-9 to TRBJ2-1; 11 nucleotides line up with TRBD2. CDR1 is SEHNR, CDR2 FQNEAQ, per germline (reference sequence). This CDR3 region has 17 residues. V trimming: 1 base; J trimming: 4 bases; junction bases outside the gene matches: 6. The CDR3 sequence is CASSLEALAGGYNEQFF. The CDR3 coding sequence is TGTGCCAGCAGCTTAGAGGCCCTAGCGGGGGGATACAATGAGCAGTTCTTC.

This rearrangement joins TRBV30 to TRBJ2-3, with 14 bases that match TRBD2. CDR3 length: 16 amino acids. J was trimmed by 6 bases and V by 2 bases; bases with no gene match: 7. CDR1 GTSNPN and CDR2 SVGIG come from the germline V gene (reference sequence). The CDR3 region is CAWSMGLAGVGDTQYF. CDR3 nucleotide sequence: TGTGCCTGGAGTATGGGACTAGCGGGAGTGGGGGATACGCAGTATTTT.

The chain has TRBV5-1 and TRBJ2-3, with a tentative D call TRBD2 (6 bases). Between the trimmed V and J ends, which lost 4 bases and 8 bases, there was a span of 14 bases. The germline CDR1 and CDR2 sequences are SGHRS and YFSETQ. The CDR3 has 13 amino acids. CDR3: CASSQGLSGTQYF. DNA of the CDR3: TGCGCCAGCAGCCAGGGACTTTCGGGTACGCAGTATTTT.